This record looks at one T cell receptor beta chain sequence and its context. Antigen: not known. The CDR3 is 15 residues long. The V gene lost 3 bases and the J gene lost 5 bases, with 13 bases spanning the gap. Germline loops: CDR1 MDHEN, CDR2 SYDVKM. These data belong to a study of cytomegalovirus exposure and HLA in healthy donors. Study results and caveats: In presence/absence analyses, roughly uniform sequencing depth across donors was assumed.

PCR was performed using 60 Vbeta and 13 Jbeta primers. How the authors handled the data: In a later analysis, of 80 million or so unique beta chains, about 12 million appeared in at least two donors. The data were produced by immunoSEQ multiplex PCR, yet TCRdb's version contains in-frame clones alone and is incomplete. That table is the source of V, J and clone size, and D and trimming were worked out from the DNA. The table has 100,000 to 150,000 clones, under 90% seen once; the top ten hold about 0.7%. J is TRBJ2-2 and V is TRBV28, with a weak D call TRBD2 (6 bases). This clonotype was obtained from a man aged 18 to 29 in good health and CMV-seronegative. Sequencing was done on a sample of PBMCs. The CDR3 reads CASSFYAAGTGELFF. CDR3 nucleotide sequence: TGTGCCAGCAGTTTTTACGCGGCGGGGACCGGGGAGCTGTTTTTT.